The 22 T cell receptor beta chains in this list originate from one sample, sequenced in a study of blood T cells in healthy people across ages (dated by TCRdb to 2015 to 2017). Libraries were prepared through 5' RACE. The sequencer listed for this sample is Illumina HiSeq 2500. The second PCR ran for about 7 to 11 cycles and used a J-beta primer mix along with a sample-barcoded 5' primer. The public reads were run again by TCRdb, first through fastp at Q25 and then through MiXCR, and only productive beta chains were kept. Each entry merges the rows of one CDR3 protein and shows their most common DNA and genes. This sample lists some 700,000 distinct CDR3 sequences; over 20% were detected once. 22% of the sample is in the top ten clones. Sequencing was done on a sample of blood. Source of these receptors: an older man in good health.

CDR3: CASRLGQGNQPQHF. The CDR3 DNA reads TGTGCCAGCAGACTGGGACAGGGAAATCAGCCCCAGCATTTT. This chain links TRBV6-5 with TRBJ1-5, with 9 bases lining up with TRBD1. Looked up from germline, CDR1 is MNHEY and CDR2 is SVGAGI. V dropped 6 bases and J dropped 4; count of bases not matched to a gene: 4. CDR3 length equals 14 residues.

V usage is TRBV2 and J usage is TRBJ2-1; TRBD2 matches at 7 bases. With V trimmed by 10 bases and J by 6 bases, 12 bases remained unmatched. The CDR3 has 14 amino acids. Per germline, CDR1 SNHLY and CDR2 FYNNEI. The CDR3 sequence: CATPQAGQSNEQFF. The CDR3 DNA reads as TGTGCCACCCCACAAGCGGGGCAAAGCAATGAGCAGTTCTTC.

This clonotype appeared a few times. V is TRBV29-1 and J is TRBJ2-3; possibly TRBD1 for D (5 bases). V was trimmed by 4 bases and J by 1 base, leaving 9 bases between them. Germline V lookup: CDR1 SQVTM, CDR2 ANQGSEA. The CDR3 runs to 13 residues. CDR3 nucleotide sequence: TGCAGCGTTGCGCAGGGCGGCACAGATACGCAGTATTTT. Protein sequence: CSVAQGGTDTQYF.

This clonotype was observed many times. This sequence joins TRBV11-2 and TRBJ2-5, with TRBD1 identical over 9 bases. The V segment lost 5 bases and the J segment 3 bases; nucleotides outside the gene matches: 1. The CDR3 runs 13 residues. CDR1 and CDR2 from the germline V gene are SGHAT and FQNNGV. The CDR3 DNA reads as TGTGCCAGCAGCCGGGACAGGGAAGAGACCCAGTACTTC. Protein: CASSRDREETQYF.

This clonotype has only a few counts. The chain recombines TRBV14 with TRBJ2-7; TRBD2 aligns across 7 bases. This CDR3 comprises 16 residues. The germline V gene has CDR1 SGHDN and CDR2 FVKESK. Trimming at V came to 0 bases and at J to 6 bases, leaving 11 bases not matched to a gene. The chain's CDR3 is CASSQDLGEGPIEQYV. DNA for the CDR3: TGTGCCAGCAGCCAAGATTTAGGGGAGGGCCCCATCGAGCAGTACGTC.

This clonotype was detected many times. The chain couples TRBV18 to TRBJ2-5; the D gene could be TRBD1 or TRBD2 (5 bases each). Germline-derived CDR1 and CDR2 are KGHSH and LQKENI. The CDR3 runs 13 residues. Trimming left V 2 bases short and J 4 bases short, with 8 bases between. The chain's CDR3 is CASSPSRGETQYF. The CDR3 DNA reads TGTGCCAGCTCACCATCGAGGGGAGAGACCCAGTACTTC.

This clonotype has just a few counts. This chain joins TRBV3-1 and TRBJ2-1, with D tentatively TRBD1 (6 bases). Germline CDR1 reads LGHDT; CDR2 reads YNNKEL (reference sequence). The CDR3 length is 16 residues. Trimming stripped 3 bases from V and 3 bases from J, with 15 bases between. The CDR3 is CASSHQGLWGYNEQFF. The CDR3, as DNA: TGTGCCAGCAGCCATCAGGGGTTGTGGGGCTACAATGAGCAGTTCTTC.

In this sample, this clonotype turned up a few times. The chain combines TRBV24-1 with TRBJ2-7; 12 positions match TRBD2. The end of the DNA fits TRBJ2-1 better, so the J call may be wrong. Germline V gene lookup returns CDR1 KGHDR and CDR2 SFDVKD. There are 16 residues in the CDR3. The CDR3: CATSDHLAGGPSEQFF. The CDR3 DNA follows: TGTGCCACCAGTGATCACCTAGCGGGGGGGCCCAGTGAGCAGTTCTTC.

The chain joins TRBV7-2 to TRBJ2-5; 10 nucleotides match TRBD2. This CDR3 is built from 14 residues. Germline lookup yields CDR1 SGHTA and CDR2 FQGNSA. J lost 5 bases, V lost 4 bases, and 4 bases had no gene match. The CDR3 nucleotides read TGTGCCAGCAGCTCGGGACTAGCGACGGAGACCCAGTACTTC. As protein: CASSSGLATETQYF.

There are a few counts of this clonotype. The V call is TRBV3-1, the J call TRBJ1-2, with D unresolved. Germline V gives CDR1 LGHDT, CDR2 YNNKEL (reference sequence). The V gene lost 0 bases and the J gene lost 1 base, with 9 bases spanning the gap. This CDR3 spans 15 amino acids. The CDR3 DNA reads TGTGCCAGCAGCCAAGATCCCGGGAGTAACTATGGCTACACCTTC. Translation gives CASSQDPGSNYGYTF.

The CDR3 DNA is TGTGCCAGCAGTTTATCATGGGGTAACACAGATACGCAGTATTTT. As protein: CASSLSWGNTDTQYF. This chain joins TRBV12-3 or TRBV12-4 and TRBJ2-3; D is uncertain. With 2 bases removed from V and 2 bases from J, the gap between germline ends came to 11 bases. This CDR3 is 15 amino acids long.

This clonotype was counted once. The chain joins TRBV7-2 to TRBJ1-4, with 7 positions matching TRBD1. Looked up from germline, CDR1 is SGHTA and CDR2 is FQGNSA. V gave up 2 bases and J gave up 4 bases; unmatched junction bases: 4. The length of the CDR3 is 15 residues. The CDR3 reads CASSLKTGSNEKLFF. The CDR3 nucleotides are TGTGCCAGCAGCTTAAAGACAGGGAGTAATGAAAAACTGTTTTTT.

The chain is built from TRBV2 and TRBJ2-2, with 8 bases identical to TRBD2. V was clipped by 6 bases and J by 1 base; unmatched bases: 7. The CDR3 has 16 residues. Germline V lookup: CDR1 SNHLY, CDR2 FYNNEI. CDR3 coding DNA: TGTGCCAGCAGGGATGGTACTAGCGGGAACACCGGGGAGCTGTTTTTT. Its translation: CASRDGTSGNTGELFF.

This clonotype was found a few times. The chain combines TRBV12-3 or TRBV12-4 with TRBJ1-1, with D uncertain. CDR3 size: 11 residues. Trimming cost V 5 bases and J 3 bases, with 4 bases left between them. The CDR3 is CASSAYTEAFF. CDR3 coding DNA: TGTGCCAGCAGTGCCTACACTGAAGCTTTCTTT.

This clonotype was detected many times. The chain links TRBV27 to TRBJ1-4; no firm D call. Germline CDR1 reads MNHEY; CDR2 reads SMNVEV (reference sequence). Trimming took 5 bases from V and 3 from J, leaving 7 bases between them. There are 13 residues in the CDR3. CDR3 region: CASSPVANEKLFF. The CDR3 region has the DNA TGTGCCAGCAGTCCTGTGGCTAATGAAAAACTGTTTTTT. Supplemented by reference TRBV27 and TRBJ1-4, the full variable domain reads EAQVTQNPRYLITVTGKKLTVTCSQNMNHEYMSWYRQDPGLGLRQIYYSMNVEVTDKGDVPEGYKVSRKEKRNFPLILESPSPNQTSLYFCASSPVANEKLFFGSGTQLSVL.

J is TRBJ2-3 and V is TRBV20-1; D tentatively reads TRBD1 or TRBD2 (6 bases each). Germline values: CDR1 DFQATT, CDR2 SNEGSKA (reference sequence). V was trimmed by 0 bases and J by 9 bases, leaving 28 bases between them. The CDR3 spans 18 residues. The chain's CDR3 is CSARDLLMSGAGYRTQYF. The CDR3 bases are TGCAGTGCTAGAGACCTCTTAATGTCGGGGGCCGGATACAGGACGCAGTATTTT.

This clonotype was seen a single time. The J gene is TRBJ2-3, the V gene TRBV7-2; TRBD2 is a possible D gene (6 bases). Trimming took off 4 bases at V and 1 base at J, with 15 bases between the two ends. The CDR3 loop spans 16 amino acids. Per the germline V gene, CDR1 is SGHTA and CDR2 is FQGNSA. Here the CDR3 reads CASSSQLGGGTDTQYF. The CDR3 nucleotides are TGTGCCAGCAGCTCCCAGTTGGGGGGTGGCACAGATACGCAGTATTTT.

The chain combines TRBV11-2 with TRBJ2-5; tentatively, D is TRBD2 (6 bases). The J call may not be correct, given that the DNA end is closer to TRBJ2-1. CDR1 is SGHAT and CDR2 is FQNNGV in the germline V gene. The CDR3 sequence is 15 residues long. The CDR3 sequence: CASSLERGMYNEQFF. As DNA, the CDR3 is TGTGCCAGCAGCTTAGAACGGGGGATGTACAATGAGCAGTTCTTC.

For this clonotype: One junction end does not reproduce the germline sequence, and a read error may be involved. The gene calls are TRBV20-1 and TRBJ1-2; 10 bases agree with TRBD1. The CDR3 sequence is 15 residues long. Per the germline V gene, CDR1 is DFQATT and CDR2 is SNEGSKA (reference sequence). CDR3: CSARDPDRGVYGCTF. The CDR3 DNA follows: TGCAGTGCTAGAGATCCGGACAGGGGGGTCTATGGCTGCACCTTC.

In its sample, this clonotype was seen a few times. The V and J genes are TRBV7-9 and TRBJ2-7; no clear D. The CDR3 extends over 15 amino acids. In germline, CDR1 is SEHNR, CDR2 FQNEAQ (reference sequence). The V and J ends lost 2 bases and 0 bases respectively, with 11 bases between them. The CDR3 region has the DNA TGTGCCAGCAGCTTACAGGCAGCCTCCTCCTACGAGCAGTACTTC. Residues: CASSLQAASSYEQYF.

The J gene is TRBJ2-6, the V gene TRBV3-1; D unclear. CDR3 length: 16 residues. Trimming stripped 0 bases from V and 2 bases from J, with 8 bases between. Germline CDR1 reads LGHDT; CDR2 reads YNNKEL (reference sequence). The CDR3 protein is CASSQDRAPGANVLTF. As DNA, the CDR3 is TGTGCCAGCAGCCAAGATCGGGCTCCTGGGGCCAACGTCCTGACTTTC.

The chain links TRBV3-1 to TRBJ2-1, with D unresolved. The V end was cut by 5 bases, the J end by 5 bases, with 7 bases between. This CDR3 is built from 12 residues. CDR1 LGHDT and CDR2 YNNKEL come from the germline V gene (reference sequence). CDR3 coding DNA: TGTGCCAGCAGCGGAAGAGACAATGAGCAGTTCTTC. Its translation is CASSGRDNEQFF.